This T cell receptor (beta chain) is drawn from a study of blood T cell repertoires in COVID-19 (dated by TCRdb to about 2020). About the full investigation: The collaborator samples originated in the United States, Italy and Spain and spanned the acute and convalescent phases of COVID-19. The prospective study material was composed of cDNA or gDNA derived from T cells, B-cell-depleted T cells, or PBMCs. The dataset comprised deeply sampled blood TCRbeta repertoires from subjects exposed to, actively infected with, or recovered from COVID-19. A freely available public database, intended as a resource for researchers studying the immune response to SARS-CoV-2, is where the repertoires were released. The samples were drawn from the first 160 participants of the ongoing ImmuneRACE study and from 1,254 subjects provided by 6 global collaborators. Sample metadata almost always included a de-identified subject ID, COVID-19 status, age in years and sex. Where HLA class I and class II types were available, the types were taken from metadata supplied by the sample provider, not from assay-based typing.

TCRbeta CDR3 regions were amplified from genomic DNA using the immunoSEQ Assay, a bias-controlled multiplex PCR. The published analysis was carried out like this. Nucleated cell counts per sample were estimated from amplification of reference gene primers within the assay. Sequence reads were collapsed and filtered to measure the absolute abundance of every unique TCRbeta CDR3 rearrangement. For each sample, productive Simpson clonality was calculated as the square root of Simpson's diversity index across productive rearrangements. TCRdb stores this immuneACCESS table with in-frame sequences only. Part of the clones is absent; in the studies checked, under half of the shortfall reflects unresolved V genes, and no reason is known for the rest. The V and J calls and clone size come from that table; D and trimming were worked out from the DNA. The sample yields approximately 250,000 clones; roughly 84% were counted once. The ten largest clones take up roughly 8.6% of the sample.

As encoded in the germline V gene, CDR1 is SNHLY while CDR2 is FYNNEI. The CDR3 runs 15 amino acids, cysteine and phenylalanine included. Only the CDR3 portion is preserved as DNA: 45 bases, with reading frame beginning at the first base. Trimming takes 6 bases off V and 2 bases off J; junction bases not matched to a gene: 4. Broad study findings and their caveats: How much clinical and demographic metadata was included differed by source and by participant, and the metadata was provided uncurated.

This clone has a single count. Its antigen specificity is not known. Within one base of it there is no much larger clone, and no base qualities were kept. Each collaborating institution followed its own protocols to collect whole blood in K2EDTA tubes. For TCRbeta analysis, collaborators shipped samples as frozen whole blood, isolated PBMCs, or DNA extracted from either of those sample types. The chain links TRBV2 with TRBJ2-2; TRBD1 agrees with 9 junctional bases. The source material was peripheral blood. The clonotype originates from a human donor in a cohort sampled during active COVID-19. The DNA is as follows: TGTGCCAGCAGCCGGGACAGGGCAAACACCGGGGAGCTGTTTTTT. Its protein is CASSRDRANTGELFF.